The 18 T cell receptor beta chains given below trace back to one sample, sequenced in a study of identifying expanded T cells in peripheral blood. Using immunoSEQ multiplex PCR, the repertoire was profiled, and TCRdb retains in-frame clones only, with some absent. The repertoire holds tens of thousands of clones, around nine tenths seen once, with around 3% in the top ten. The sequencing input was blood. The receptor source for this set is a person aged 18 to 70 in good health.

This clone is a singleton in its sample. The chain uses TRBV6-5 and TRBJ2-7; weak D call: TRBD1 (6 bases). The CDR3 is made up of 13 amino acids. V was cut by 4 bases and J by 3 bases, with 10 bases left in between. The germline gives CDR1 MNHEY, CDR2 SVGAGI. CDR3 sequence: CASSWTQGYEQYF. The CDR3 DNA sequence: TGTGCCAGCAGTTGGACACAGGGCTACGAGCAGTACTTC.

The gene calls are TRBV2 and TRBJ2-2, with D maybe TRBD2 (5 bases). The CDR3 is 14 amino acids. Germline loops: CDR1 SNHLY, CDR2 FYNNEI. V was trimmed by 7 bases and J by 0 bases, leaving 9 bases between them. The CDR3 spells CASIRGTNTGELFF. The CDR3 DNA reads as TGTGCCAGCATCCGGGGAACGAACACCGGGGAGCTGTTTTTT.

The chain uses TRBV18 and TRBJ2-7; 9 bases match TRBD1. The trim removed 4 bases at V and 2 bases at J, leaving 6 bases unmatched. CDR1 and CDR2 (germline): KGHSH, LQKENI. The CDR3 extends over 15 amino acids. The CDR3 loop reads CASSRSGQGAYEQYF. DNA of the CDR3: TGTGCCAGCTCACGGTCGGGACAGGGTGCCTACGAGCAGTACTTC.

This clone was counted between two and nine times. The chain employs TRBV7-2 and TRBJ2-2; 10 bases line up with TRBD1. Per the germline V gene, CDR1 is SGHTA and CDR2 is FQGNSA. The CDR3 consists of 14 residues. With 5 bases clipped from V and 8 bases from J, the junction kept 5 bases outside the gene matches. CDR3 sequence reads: CASSRTGGVGELFF. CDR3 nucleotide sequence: TGTGCCAGCAGCCGGACAGGGGGAGTTGGGGAGCTGTTTTTT.

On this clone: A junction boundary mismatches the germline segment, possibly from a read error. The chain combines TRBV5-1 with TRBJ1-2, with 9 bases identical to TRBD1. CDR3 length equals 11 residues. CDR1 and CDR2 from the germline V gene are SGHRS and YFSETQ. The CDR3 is CASSSGTGNLF. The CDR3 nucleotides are TGCGCCAGCAGCTCGGGGACAGGGAACCTCTTC.

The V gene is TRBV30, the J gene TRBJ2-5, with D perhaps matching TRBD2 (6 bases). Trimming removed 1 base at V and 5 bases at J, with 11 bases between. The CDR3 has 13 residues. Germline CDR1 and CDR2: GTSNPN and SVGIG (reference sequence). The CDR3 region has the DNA TGTGCCTGGAGTGCCTATGGGGGGGAGACCCAGTACTTC. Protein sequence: CAWSAYGGETQYF.

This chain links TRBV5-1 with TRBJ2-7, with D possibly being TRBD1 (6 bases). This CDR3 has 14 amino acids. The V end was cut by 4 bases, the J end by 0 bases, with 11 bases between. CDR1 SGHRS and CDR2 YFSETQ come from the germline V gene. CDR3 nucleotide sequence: TGCGCCAGCAGCCGCAGGACAGACTCCTACGAGCAGTACTTC. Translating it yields CASSRRTDSYEQYF. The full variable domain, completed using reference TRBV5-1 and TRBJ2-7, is KAGVTQTPRYLIKTRGQQVTLSCSPISGHRSVSWYQQTPGQGLQFLFEYFSETQRNKGNFPGRFSGRQFSNSRSEMNVSTLELGDSALYLCASSRRTDSYEQYFGPGTRLTVT.

The CDR3 DNA reads as TGTGCCAGCAGCAACGGACTAGGACTCGCCGGGGAGCTGTTTTTT. This codes for CASSNGLGLAGELFF. This rearrangement joins TRBV11-2 to TRBJ2-2; 7 nucleotides match TRBD2. CDR3 length: 15 residues. The J segment lost 6 bases and the V segment lost 5 bases, leaving 9 bases of the junction unmatched. CDR1 SGHAT and CDR2 FQNNGV come from the germline V gene. Full variable domain (missing parts from reference TRBV11-2 and TRBJ2-2): EAGVAQSPRYKIIEKRQSVAFWCNPISGHATLYWYQQILGQGPKLLIQFQNNGVVDDSQLPKDRFSAERLKGVDSTLKIQPAKLEDSAVYLCASSNGLGLAGELFFGEGSRLTVL.

The CDR3 coding sequence is TGCGCCAGCAGCTCGGGAGCGTACCGCACAGATACGCAGTATTTT. Translation gives CASSSGAYRTDTQYF. The rearrangement links TRBV5-1 to TRBJ2-3, with a tentative D call TRBD2 (6 bases). Deletions cut 3 bases from V and 1 base from J, with 12 bases between. Germline-derived CDR1 and CDR2 are SGHRS and YFSETQ. The CDR3 is 15 residues long. The whole variable domain, remainder taken from reference TRBV5-1 and TRBJ2-3, is KAGVTQTPRYLIKTRGQQVTLSCSPISGHRSVSWYQQTPGQGLQFLFEYFSETQRNKGNFPGRFSGRQFSNSRSEMNVSTLELGDSALYLCASSSGAYRTDTQYFGPGTRLTVL.

This CDR3 is CASSQDGPNQPQHF. The CDR3 DNA follows: TGTGCCAGCAGTCAGGACGGCCCAAATCAGCCCCAGCATTTT. This chain uses TRBV27 with TRBJ1-5; D gene uncertain. The V gene lost 5 bases and the J gene lost 4 bases, with 12 bases spanning the gap. This CDR3 contains 14 residues. Germline lookup yields CDR1 MNHEY and CDR2 SMNVEV (reference sequence).

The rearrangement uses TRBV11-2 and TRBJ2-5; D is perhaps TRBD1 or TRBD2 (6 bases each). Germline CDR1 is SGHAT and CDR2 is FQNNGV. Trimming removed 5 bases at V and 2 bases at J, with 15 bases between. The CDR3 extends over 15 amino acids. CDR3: CASSTWGAGQETQYF. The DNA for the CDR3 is TGTGCCAGCAGCACATGGGGGGCCGGGCAAGAGACCCAGTACTTC.

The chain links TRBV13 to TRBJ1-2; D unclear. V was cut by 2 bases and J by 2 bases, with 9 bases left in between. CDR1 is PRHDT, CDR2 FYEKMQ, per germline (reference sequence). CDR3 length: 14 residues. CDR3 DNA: TGTGCCAGCAGCTTATCCGCCAGAAACTATGGCTACACCTTC. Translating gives CASSLSARNYGYTF.

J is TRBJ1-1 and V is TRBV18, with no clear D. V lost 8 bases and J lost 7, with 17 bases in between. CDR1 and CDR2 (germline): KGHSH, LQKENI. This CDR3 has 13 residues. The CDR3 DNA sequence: TGTGCCAGCCGACGCGTACAGAGCGATGAAGCTTTCTTT. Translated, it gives CASRRVQSDEAFF.

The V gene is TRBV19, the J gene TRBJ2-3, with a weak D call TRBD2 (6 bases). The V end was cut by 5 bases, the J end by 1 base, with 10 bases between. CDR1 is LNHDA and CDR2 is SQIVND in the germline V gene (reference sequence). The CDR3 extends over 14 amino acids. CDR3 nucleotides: TGTGCCAGTAGTCCAACGGGGGGCACAGATACGCAGTATTTT. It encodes CASSPTGGTDTQYF.

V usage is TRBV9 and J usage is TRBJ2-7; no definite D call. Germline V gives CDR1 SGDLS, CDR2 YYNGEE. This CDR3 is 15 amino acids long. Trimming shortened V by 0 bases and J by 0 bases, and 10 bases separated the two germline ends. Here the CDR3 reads CASSVGAPSSYEQYF. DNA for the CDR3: TGTGCCAGCAGCGTAGGGGCACCCAGCTCCTACGAGCAGTACTTC.

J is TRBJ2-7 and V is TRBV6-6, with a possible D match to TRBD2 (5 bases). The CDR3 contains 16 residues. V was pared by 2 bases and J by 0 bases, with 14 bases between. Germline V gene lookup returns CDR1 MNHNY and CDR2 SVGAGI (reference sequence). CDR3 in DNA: TGTGCCAGCAGTTACGGTAGTCGGGAACCCTCCTACGAGCAGTACTTC. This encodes CASSYGSREPSYEQYF.

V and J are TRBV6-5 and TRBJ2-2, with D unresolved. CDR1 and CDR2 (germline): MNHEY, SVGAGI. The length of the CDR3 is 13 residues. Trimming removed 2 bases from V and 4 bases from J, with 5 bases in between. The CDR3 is CASSYQVTGELFF. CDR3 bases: TGTGCCAGCAGTTACCAAGTCACCGGGGAGCTGTTTTTT.

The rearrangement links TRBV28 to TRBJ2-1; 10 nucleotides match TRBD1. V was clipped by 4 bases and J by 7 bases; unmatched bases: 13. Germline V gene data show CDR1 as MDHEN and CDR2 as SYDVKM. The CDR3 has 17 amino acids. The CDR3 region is CASSSTGGAQSRNEQFF. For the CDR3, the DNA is TGTGCCAGCAGTTCGACAGGGGGCGCTCAGAGTAGGAATGAGCAGTTCTTC.